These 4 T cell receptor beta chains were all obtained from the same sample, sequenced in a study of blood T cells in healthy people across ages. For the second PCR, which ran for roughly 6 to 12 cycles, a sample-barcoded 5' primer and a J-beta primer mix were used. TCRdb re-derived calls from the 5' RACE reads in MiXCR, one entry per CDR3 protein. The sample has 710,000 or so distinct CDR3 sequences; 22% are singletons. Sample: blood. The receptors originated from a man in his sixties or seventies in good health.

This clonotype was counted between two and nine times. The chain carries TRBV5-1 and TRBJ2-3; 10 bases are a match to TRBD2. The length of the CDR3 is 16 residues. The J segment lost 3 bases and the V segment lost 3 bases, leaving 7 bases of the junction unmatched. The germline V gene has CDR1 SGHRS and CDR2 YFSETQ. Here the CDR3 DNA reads TGCGCCAGCAGCTCGACTAGCGGGCCTGTAACAGATACGCAGTATTTT. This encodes CASSSTSGPVTDTQYF.

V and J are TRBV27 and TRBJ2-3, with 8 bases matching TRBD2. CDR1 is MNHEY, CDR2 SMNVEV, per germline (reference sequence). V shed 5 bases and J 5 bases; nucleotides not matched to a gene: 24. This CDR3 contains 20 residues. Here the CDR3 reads CASSPTGPGTRVGGIDTQYF. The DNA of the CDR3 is TGTGCCAGCAGTCCTACAGGCCCCGGGACTAGGGTCGGAGGGATAGATACGCAGTATTTT.

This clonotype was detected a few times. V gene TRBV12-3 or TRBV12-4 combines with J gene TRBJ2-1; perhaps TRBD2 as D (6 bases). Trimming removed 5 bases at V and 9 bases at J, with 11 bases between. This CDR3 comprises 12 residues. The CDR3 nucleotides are TGTGCCAGCAGTCAGACTAGTGGTGAGCAGTTCTTC. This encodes CASSQTSGEQFF.

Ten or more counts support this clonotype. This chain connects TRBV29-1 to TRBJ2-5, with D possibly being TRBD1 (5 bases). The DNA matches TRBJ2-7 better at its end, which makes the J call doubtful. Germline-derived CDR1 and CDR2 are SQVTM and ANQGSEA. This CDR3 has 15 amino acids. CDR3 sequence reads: CSVEGGQDGSYEQYF. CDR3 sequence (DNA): TGCAGCGTTGAAGGGGGCCAGGATGGGTCCTACGAGCAGTACTTC.